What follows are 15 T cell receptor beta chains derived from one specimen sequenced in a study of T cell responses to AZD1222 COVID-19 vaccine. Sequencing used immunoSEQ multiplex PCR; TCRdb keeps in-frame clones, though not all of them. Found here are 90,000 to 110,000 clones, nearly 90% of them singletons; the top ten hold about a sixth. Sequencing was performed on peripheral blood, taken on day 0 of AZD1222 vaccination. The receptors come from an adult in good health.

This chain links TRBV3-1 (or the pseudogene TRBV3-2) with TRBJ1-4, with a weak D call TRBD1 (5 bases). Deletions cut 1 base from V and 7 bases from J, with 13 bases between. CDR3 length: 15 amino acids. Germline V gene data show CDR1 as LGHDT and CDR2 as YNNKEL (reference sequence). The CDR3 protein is CASSQGWGVSEKLFF. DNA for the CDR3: TGTGCCAGCAGCCAAGGTTGGGGGGTTAGTGAAAAACTGTTTTTT.

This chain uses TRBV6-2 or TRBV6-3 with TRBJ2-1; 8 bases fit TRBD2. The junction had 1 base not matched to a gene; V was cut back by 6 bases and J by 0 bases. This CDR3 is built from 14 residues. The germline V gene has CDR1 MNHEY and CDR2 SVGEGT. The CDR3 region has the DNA TGTGCCAGCAGCGGGGGGGTCTCCTACAATGAGCAGTTCTTC. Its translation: CASSGGVSYNEQFF.

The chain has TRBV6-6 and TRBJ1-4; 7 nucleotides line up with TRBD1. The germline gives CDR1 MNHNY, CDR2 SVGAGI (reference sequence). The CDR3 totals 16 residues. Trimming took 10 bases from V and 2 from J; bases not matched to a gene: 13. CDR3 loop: CATNDRAGVTNEKLFF. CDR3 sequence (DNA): TGTGCCACCAACGACAGGGCAGGGGTTACTAATGAAAAACTGTTTTTT.

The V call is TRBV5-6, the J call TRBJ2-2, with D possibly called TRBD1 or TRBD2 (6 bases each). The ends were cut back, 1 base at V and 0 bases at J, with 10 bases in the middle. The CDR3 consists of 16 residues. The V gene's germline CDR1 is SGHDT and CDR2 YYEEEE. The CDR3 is CASSLSGAANTGELFF. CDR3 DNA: TGTGCCAGCAGCTTGTCGGGGGCGGCGAACACCGGGGAGCTGTTTTTT.

In DNA, the CDR3 is TGTGCCAGCAGCTTTGGACTTACCTACGAGCAGTACTTC. The encoded protein is CASSFGLTYEQYF. The V gene is TRBV7-9, the J gene TRBJ2-7, with D possibly TRBD2 on 5 matching bases. CDR1 and CDR2 (germline): SEHNR, FQNEAQ (reference sequence). CDR3 size: 13 residues. V lost 3 bases to trimming and J lost 2 bases, with 8 bases between them.

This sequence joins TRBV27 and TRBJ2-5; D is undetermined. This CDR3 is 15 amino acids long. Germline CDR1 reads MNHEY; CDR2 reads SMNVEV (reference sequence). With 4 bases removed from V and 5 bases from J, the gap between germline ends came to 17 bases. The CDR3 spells CASSYASALGETQYF. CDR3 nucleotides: TGTGCCAGCAGTTACGCCTCCGCGTTAGGGGAGACCCAGTACTTC.

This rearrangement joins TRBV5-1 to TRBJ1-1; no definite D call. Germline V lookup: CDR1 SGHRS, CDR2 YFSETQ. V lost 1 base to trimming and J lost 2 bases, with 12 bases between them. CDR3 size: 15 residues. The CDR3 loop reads CASSLTGGVNTEAFF. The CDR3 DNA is TGCGCCAGCAGCTTGACCGGCGGAGTTAACACTGAAGCTTTCTTT.

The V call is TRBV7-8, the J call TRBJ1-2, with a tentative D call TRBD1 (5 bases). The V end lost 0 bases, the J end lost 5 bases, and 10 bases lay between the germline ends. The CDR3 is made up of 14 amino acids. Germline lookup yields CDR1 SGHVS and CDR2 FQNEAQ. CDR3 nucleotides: TGTGCCAGCAGCTTAGCAAGCGGGACGTATGGCTACACCTTC. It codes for CASSLASGTYGYTF.

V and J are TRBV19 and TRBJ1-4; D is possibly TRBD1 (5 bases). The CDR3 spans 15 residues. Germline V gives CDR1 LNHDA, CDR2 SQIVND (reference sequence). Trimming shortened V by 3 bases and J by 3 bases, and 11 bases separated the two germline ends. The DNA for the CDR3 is TGTGCCAGTAGTATGGGGGGAATCCCTAATGAAAAACTGTTTTTT. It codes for CASSMGGIPNEKLFF.

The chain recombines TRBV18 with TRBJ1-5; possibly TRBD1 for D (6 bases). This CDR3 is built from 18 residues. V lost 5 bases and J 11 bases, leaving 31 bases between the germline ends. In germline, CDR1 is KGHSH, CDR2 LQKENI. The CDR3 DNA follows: TGTGCCAGCTCAGCACGGGGGCTGTCGGGGCCAACTAGCCTGGCCCAGCATTTT. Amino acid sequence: CASSARGLSGPTSLAQHF. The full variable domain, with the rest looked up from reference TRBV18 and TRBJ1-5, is NAGVMQNPRHLVRRRGQEARLRCSPMKGHSHVYWYRQLPEEGLKFMVYLQKENIIDESGMPKERFSAEFPKEGPSILRIQQVVRGDSAAYFCASSARGLSGPTSLAQHFGDGTRLSIL.

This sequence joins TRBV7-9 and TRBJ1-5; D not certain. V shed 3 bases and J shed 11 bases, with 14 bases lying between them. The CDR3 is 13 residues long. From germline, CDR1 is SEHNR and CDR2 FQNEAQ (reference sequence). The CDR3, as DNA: TGTGCCAGCAGCTTGCAGGCCTTGGGATCCCAGCATTTT. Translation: CASSLQALGSQHF. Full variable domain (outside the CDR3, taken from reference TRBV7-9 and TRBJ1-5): DTGVSQNPRHKITKRGQNVTFRCDPISEHNRLYWYRQTLGQGPEFLTYFQNEAQLEKSRLLSDRFSAERPKGSFSTLEIQRTEQGDSAMYLCASSLQALGSQHFGDGTRLSIL.

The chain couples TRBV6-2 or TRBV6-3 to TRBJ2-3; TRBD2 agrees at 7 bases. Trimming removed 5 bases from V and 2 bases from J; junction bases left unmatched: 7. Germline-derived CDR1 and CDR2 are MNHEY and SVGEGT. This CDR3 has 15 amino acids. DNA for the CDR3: TGTGCCAGCAGTCCCAGCGGGGCGATCACAGATACGCAGTATTTT. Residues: CASSPSGAITDTQYF.

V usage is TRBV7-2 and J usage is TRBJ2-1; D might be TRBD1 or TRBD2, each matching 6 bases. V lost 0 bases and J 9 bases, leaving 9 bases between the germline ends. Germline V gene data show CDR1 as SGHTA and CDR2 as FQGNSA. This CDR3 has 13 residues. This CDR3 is CASSLATGAEQFF. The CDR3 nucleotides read TGTGCCAGCAGCTTAGCCACGGGGGCTGAGCAGTTCTTC.

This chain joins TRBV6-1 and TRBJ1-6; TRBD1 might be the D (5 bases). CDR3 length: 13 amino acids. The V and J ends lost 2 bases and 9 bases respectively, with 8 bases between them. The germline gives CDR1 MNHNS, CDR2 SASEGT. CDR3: CASSEWGGSPLHF. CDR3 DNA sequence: TGTGCCAGCAGTGAATGGGGGGGTTCACCCCTCCACTTT.

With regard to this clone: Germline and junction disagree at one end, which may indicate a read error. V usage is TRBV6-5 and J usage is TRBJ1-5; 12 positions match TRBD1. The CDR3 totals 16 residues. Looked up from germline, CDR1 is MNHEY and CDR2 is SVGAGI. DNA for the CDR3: TGTGCCAGCAGTAACTCCGGGACAGGGGGCGATCAGCCCCAGCATTTT. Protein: CASSNSGTGGDQPQHF.